A single T cell receptor (beta chain) is shown here with its context. Its antigen is still unknown. Using its own MiXCR run on the reads, TCRdb lists one record per CDR3 protein. This table holds 310,000 or so distinct CDR3 sequences, about a sixth found once. V was trimmed by 4 bases and J by 10 bases, leaving 16 bases between them. The CDR3 loop spans 13 amino acids. This sample was included in a study of T cell repertoires in cytomegalovirus infection. Study-wide context: An indication of both CMV infection and matching HLA type came from public TCR beta signatures. Study-wide findings and caveats: The ex vivo response showed dominance by HLA-C-restricted CMV-specific TCR beta clonotypes. The cumulative frequency of public TCR beta families distinguished individuals who carried CMV together with the relevant HLA.

The clonotype comes from a human donor in good health (CMV status not recorded). Some clones in this sample may be carry-over from other donors' samples. What was sequenced was PBMCs. The chain employs TRBV12-3 or TRBV12-4 and TRBJ1-1, with a possible D match to TRBD1 (6 bases). Here the CDR3 reads CASSYTGRGGAFF. The CDR3 bases are TGTGCCAGCAGTTATACAGGGCGGGGGGGAGCTTTCTTT.